These T cell receptor beta chains were read from a single sample in a study of blood T cell repertoires in COVID-19. The protocol was immunoSEQ multiplex PCR, while the TCRdb copy is restricted to in-frame clones and leaves out a portion. Among about 260,000 clones listed, approximately 86% were seen once. The specimen was peripheral blood. These receptors came from a man aged 40-49 years who had recovered from COVID-19. CDR3s include the opening cysteine and the closing phenylalanine or tryptophan. D genes are given only for firm matches. Size values are once, few and many counts, or a class for expanded clones, and some rows have none.

j_call clone_size d_call v_call cdr3_nt cdr3_aa
TRBJ2-7 . TRBD2 TRBV4-3 TGCGCCAGCAGCCAAGAACTAGCGGACACCTACGAGCAGTACTTC CASSQELADTYEQYF
TRBJ1-1 . . TRBV2 TGTGCCAGTTCTTACTACACTGAAGCTTTCTTT CASSYYTEAFF
TRBJ2-2 . . TRBV27 TGTGCCAGCAGTTACACCGCCGCGAACACCGGGGAGCTGTTTTTT CASSYTAANTGELFF
TRBJ2-3 . TRBD2 TRBV11-2 TGTGCCAGCAGCCGCAACCTAGCGGGGAGCCGAAAGGATACGCAGTATTTT CASSRNLAGSRKDTQYF
TRBJ2-1 . . TRBV19 TGTGCCAGTAGGACTCGCGGGACGCGAGATGAGCAGTTCTTC CASRTRGTRDEQFF
TRBJ2-3 . TRBD2 TRBV9 TGTGCCAGCAGCGTATTTCACGGGAGGGGTACAGATACGCAGTATTTT CASSVFHGRGTDTQYF
TRBJ2-2 . TRBD2 TRBV9 TGTGCCAGCAGCGCAATCAGACCGGGACTAGCGGGGAGCACCGGGGAGCTGTTTTTT CASSAIRPGLAGSTGELFF
TRBJ2-1 . . TRBV7-2 TGTGCCAGCAGCTCTCCCCGAGTCCGACGGGTTCAGTTCTTC CASSSPRVRRVQFF
TRBJ2-3 . . TRBV29-1 TGCAGCGTTGCAGGGGCTAGCACAGATACGCAGTATTTT CSVAGASTDTQYF
TRBJ2-3 . TRBD2 TRBV3-1/TRBV3-2 TGTGCCAGCAGCCAAGTCCTAGCGGGGGGACTCAGCACAGATACGCAGTATTTT CASSQVLAGGLSTDTQYF
TRBJ1-1 . . TRBV5-1 TGCGCCAGCAGCTTGGATGGGGCAAACACTGAAGCTTTCTTT CASSLDGANTEAFF
TRBJ2-7 few . TRBV5-1 TGCGCCAGCAGCTTGGTAAGCGGAGGTAGCTCCTACGAGCAGTACTTC CASSLVSGGSSYEQYF
TRBJ2-2 . . TRBV2 TGTGCCAGCAGCCCCCGGGACACAAACACCGGGGAGCTGTTTTTT CASSPRDTNTGELFF
TRBJ2-7 . . TRBV9 TGTGCCAGCAGTCCCCAGGGTCGCGAGCAGTACTTC CASSPQGREQYF
TRBJ2-1 . TRBD2 TRBV7-2 TGTGCCAGCAGCTTAAAGGGACTACGATTCAATGAGCAGTTCTTC CASSLKGLRFNEQFF
TRBJ1-2 . TRBD1 TRBV12-3/TRBV12-4 TGTGCCAGCAGTCCAGGGGGCGGCTACACCTTC CASSPGGGYTF
TRBJ1-6 . . TRBV5-5 TGTGCCAGCAGCCTGGCGAGTAGCTCCTATAATTCACCCCTCCACTTT CASSLASSSYNSPLHF
TRBJ2-7 . . TRBV11-2 TGTGCCAGCAGCTTAGCGACAACCTACGAGCAGTACTTC CASSLATTYEQYF
TRBJ2-3 . . TRBV29-1 TGCAGCGTTGAAGCGCGTCTAGCCGGCGTTACGCAGTATTTT CSVEARLAGVTQYF
TRBJ2-4 . TRBD1 TRBV7-2 TGTGCCAGCAGCTTAGTGGAAGCACAGGGGTTAGCCAAAAACATTCAGTACTTC CASSLVEAQGLAKNIQYF
TRBJ1-2 . . TRBV15 TGTGCCACCAGCAGCACAGGGTTTAACTATGGCTACACCTTC CATSSTGFNYGYTF
TRBJ1-3 . TRBD1 TRBV5-1 TGCGCCAGCAGCATCGACAGGGTTGGGACCATATATTTT CASSIDRVGTIYF